Shown below are 18 T cell receptor beta chains from a single sample sequenced in a study of OX40 agonist ivuxolimab in advanced cancers. Measured with immunoSEQ multiplex PCR; TCRdb has only the in-frame clones, and not every one. The top ten clones hold about 1.3% of a sample with tens of thousands of clones, about 85% of them seen once. This specimen consisted of CD4+ or CD8+ T cells sorted from blood, obtained in a trial of the OX40 agonist ivuxolimab. All receptors derive from an adult with an advanced solid tumor such as melanoma, head and neck, liver or kidney cancer.

The V call is TRBV9, the J call TRBJ2-1; tentatively, D is TRBD1 or TRBD2 (5 bases each). V lost 3 bases and J 1 base, leaving 17 bases between the germline ends. This CDR3 is 17 amino acids long. CDR1 is SGDLS and CDR2 is YYNGEE in the germline V gene. CDR3 nucleotide sequence: TGTGCCAGCAGCGGAGTCGGGGCCAGCAGGTCCTACAATGAGCAGTTCTTC. It translates to CASSGVGASRSYNEQFF.

J is TRBJ2-5 and V is TRBV5-1, with D perhaps given as TRBD1 or TRBD2 (6 bases each). The J call is doubtful: the DNA matches TRBJ2-7 better. Germline lookup yields CDR1 SGHRS and CDR2 YFSETQ. This CDR3 spans 15 amino acids. DNA for the CDR3: TGCGCCAGCACCGGGCGAACAGGGAGGATTTCCGAGCAGTACTTC. Amino acids: CASTGRTGRISEQYF.

The genes are TRBV29-1 and TRBJ1-1; 7 nucleotides agree with TRBD1. V lost 4 bases and J lost 2; bases outside the gene matches: 4. The CDR3 extends over 13 amino acids. Germline loops: CDR1 SQVTM, CDR2 ANQGSEA. Written as DNA, the CDR3 is TGCAGCGTTGGGGGACAGCTTAACACTGAAGCTTTCTTT. Translation gives CSVGGQLNTEAFF.

The chain combines TRBV30 with TRBJ2-7, with TRBD1 matching 9 bases. CDR1 GTSNPN and CDR2 SVGIG come from the germline V gene (reference sequence). This CDR3 region has 14 residues. V was clipped by 2 bases and J by 12 bases; unmatched bases: 14. The CDR3 region has the DNA TGTGCCTGGAGTACCGGGACAGGGTACCGTGCGCGGTACTTC. This sequence encodes CAWSTGTGYRARYF.

V is TRBV11-2 and J is TRBJ2-5; D possibly matches TRBD1 or TRBD2 (5 bases each). CDR1 and CDR2 (germline): SGHAT, FQNNGV. Trimming shortened V by 1 base and J by 5 bases, and 14 bases separated the two germline ends. This CDR3 is built from 15 residues. CDR3 region: CASSLGGVRQETQYF. The CDR3 DNA follows: TGTGCCAGCAGCTTAGGAGGGGTTAGACAGGAGACCCAGTACTTC.

V and J are TRBV18 and TRBJ1-1; D unresolved. Trimming pared 4 bases from V and 1 base from J, leaving 7 bases between. This CDR3 contains 13 residues. Germline V gives CDR1 KGHSH, CDR2 LQKENI. DNA for the CDR3: TGTGCCAGCTCACTACAGAAGAACACTGAAGCTTTCTTT. Translation: CASSLQKNTEAFF.

V and J are TRBV7-2 and TRBJ2-7; 8 bases agree with TRBD2. CDR3 length: 15 residues. Germline CDR1 reads SGHTA; CDR2 reads FQGNSA. J lost 0 bases, V lost 2 bases, and 3 bases had no gene match. CDR3 sequence (DNA): TGTGCCAGCAGCTTAATGGCGGGGGGCTCCTACGAGCAGTACTTC. Amino acid sequence: CASSLMAGGSYEQYF. Variable domain in full (rest from reference TRBV7-2 and TRBJ2-7): GAGVSQSPSNKVTEKGKDVELRCDPISGHTALYWYRQSLGQGLEFLIYFQGNSAPDKSGLPSDRFSAERTGGSVSTLTIQRTQQEDSAVYLCASSLMAGGSYEQYFGPGTRLTVT.

The V gene is TRBV27, the J gene TRBJ2-1; 13 bases align to TRBD2. This CDR3 is 15 amino acids long. Germline V gene sequence: CDR1 MNHEY, CDR2 SMNVEV (reference sequence). Trimming took 6 bases from V and 6 from J; bases not matched to a gene: 5. CDR3 sequence (DNA): TGTGCCAGCAGGTCAACTAGCGGGGGGGCCAATGAGCAGTTCTTC. It yields the protein CASRSTSGGANEQFF.

The CDR3 sequence is CASRRGRAPLLGTEAFF. CDR3 DNA: TGTGCCAGCAGGAGGGGTAGGGCCCCCCTGTTAGGCACTGAAGCTTTCTTT. The genes are TRBV11-2 and TRBJ1-1; possibly TRBD1 for D (5 bases). The ends were cut back, 6 bases at V and 4 bases at J, with 24 bases in the middle. CDR1 is SGHAT, CDR2 FQNNGV, per germline. The length of the CDR3 is 17 residues.

This chain joins TRBV5-1 and TRBJ2-1; no clear D gene. This CDR3 contains 13 residues. Trimming took 3 bases from V and 6 from J, leaving 10 bases between them. Looked up from germline, CDR1 is SGHRS and CDR2 is YFSETQ. This CDR3 is CASSSSGGNEQFF. DNA of the CDR3: TGCGCCAGCAGCTCCTCGGGCGGCAATGAGCAGTTCTTC.

V and J are TRBV30 and TRBJ1-4; no firm D call. The CDR3 consists of 12 residues. Germline V gene data show CDR1 as GTSNPN and CDR2 as SVGIG (reference sequence). The germline V and J ends were trimmed by 0 bases and 14 bases, with 13 bases remaining between them. Written as DNA, the CDR3 is TGTGCCTGGAGTGTACGAGGCCACCAGCTGTTTTTT. This encodes CAWSVRGHQLFF.

The chain is built from TRBV19 and TRBJ1-3; no firm D call. CDR3 size: 15 residues. The germline V and J ends were trimmed by 5 bases and 0 bases, with 11 bases remaining between them. Germline lookup yields CDR1 LNHDA and CDR2 SQIVND (reference sequence). CDR3 bases: TGTGCCAGTAGTGAAACCAAAAGCTCTGGAAACACCATATATTTT. The encoded protein is CASSETKSSGNTIYF.

The V and J genes are TRBV6-1 and TRBJ2-7, with D possibly called TRBD1 or TRBD2 (5 bases each). Per the germline V gene, CDR1 is MNHNS and CDR2 is SASEGT. The V end was cut by 3 bases, the J end by 3 bases, with 15 bases between. This CDR3 contains 15 residues. The CDR3 coding sequence is TGTGCCAGCAGTGATTGGGCAGGGAGCATCTACGAGCAGTACTTC. Translating gives CASSDWAGSIYEQYF.

CDR3 coding DNA: TGTGCCTGGAACCCGACAGGGACGGACGAGCAGTACTTC. Its translation: CAWNPTGTDEQYF. The rearrangement uses TRBV30 and TRBJ2-7, with 7 bases matching TRBD1. The CDR3 runs to 13 residues. Germline V gives CDR1 GTSNPN, CDR2 SVGIG (reference sequence). With 4 bases clipped from V and 5 bases from J, the junction kept 8 bases outside the gene matches.

This chain connects TRBV19 to TRBJ1-2; TRBD1 agrees at 8 bases. The junction had 9 bases not matched to a gene; V was cut back by 6 bases and J by 6 bases. Germline-derived CDR1 and CDR2 are LNHDA and SQIVND (reference sequence). The length of the CDR3 is 14 residues. The CDR3, as DNA: TGTGCCAGTAGGGGGGACAGGTTGGATGATGGCTACACCTTC. Residues: CASRGDRLDDGYTF.

The V gene is TRBV7-3, the J gene TRBJ1-5; a possible D gene is TRBD1 (6 bases). Trimming pared 9 bases from V and 1 base from J, leaving 10 bases between. Germline CDR1 and CDR2: SGHTA and FQGTGA. The CDR3 runs to 13 residues. CDR3 in DNA: TGTGCCAGTTCCAGGGGAAGCAATCAGCCCCAGCATTTT. It yields the protein CASSRGSNQPQHF.

V gene TRBV11-2 combines with J gene TRBJ1-2; possible D gene TRBD1, 6 bases. Trimming stripped 5 bases from V and 8 bases from J, with 12 bases between. This CDR3 spans 12 amino acids. Germline assignment: CDR1 SGHAT and CDR2 FQNNGV. CDR3 residues: CASSPTGLGYTF. The CDR3 DNA reads TGTGCCAGCAGCCCCACAGGGTTGGGCTACACCTTC.

This clone was picked up a small number of times. In the same sample, other DNA sequences code for this CDR3. The chain is built from TRBV6-1 and TRBJ2-7, with D uncertain. The V gene's germline CDR1 is MNHNS and CDR2 SASEGT. The ends were cut back, 0 bases at V and 3 bases at J, with 0 bases in the middle. The CDR3 runs to 11 residues. The CDR3 DNA reads TGTGCCAGCAGTGAAGCCTACGAGCAGTACTTC. It translates to CASSEAYEQYF.